The 17 T cell receptor beta chains below were found in one sample sequenced in a study of lymphopenia after photon versus proton radiotherapy (dated by TCRdb to the late 2010s). The library was produced with the immunoSEQ multiplex PCR assay. Drawn from immuneACCESS, this table holds only the in-frame rearrangements with V and J called that TCRdb kept. Clones are partly lost; checked studies trace under half to an unresolved V gene and leave the rest unexplained. The sample table holds about 22,000 clones, of which around 89% were seen once. More than 9.5% of the sample is held by the ten biggest clonotypes. The material sequenced was peripheral blood, taken from a patient treated with proton-based radiotherapy. The receptors shown here come from an elderly man with esophageal cancer.

The V gene is TRBV6-1, the J gene TRBJ2-6, with D perhaps TRBD2 (5 bases). CDR3 size: 17 residues. Germline V lookup: CDR1 MNHNS, CDR2 SASEGT. V was trimmed by 3 bases and J by 2 bases, leaving 14 bases between them. The DNA of the CDR3 is TGTGCCAGCAGTGAGAGGGATGGGATGGCTGGGGCCAACGTCCTGACTTTC. Translating gives CASSERDGMAGANVLTF.

The CDR3 DNA sequence: TGTGCCAGCAGGACTAGCCTAAGCACAGATACGCAGTATTTT. Encoded protein: CASRTSLSTDTQYF. The J gene is TRBJ2-3, the V gene TRBV28, with TRBD2 identical over 7 bases. Trimming removed 6 bases from V and 0 bases from J; junction bases left unmatched: 3. There are 14 residues in the CDR3. Germline-derived CDR1 and CDR2 are MDHEN and SYDVKM.

The chain recombines TRBV2 with TRBJ2-5; D is undetermined. The end of the DNA fits TRBJ2-7 better, so the J call may be wrong. The germline gives CDR1 SNHLY, CDR2 FYNNEI. This CDR3 spans 14 amino acids. CDR3: CASSVRTANYEQYF. CDR3 bases: TGTGCCAGCAGTGTTCGAACGGCCAACTACGAGCAGTACTTC.

This chain uses TRBV30 with TRBJ2-7; TRBD2 matches 7 bases. The CDR3 runs to 14 residues. The J segment lost 3 bases and the V segment lost 4 bases, leaving 9 bases of the junction unmatched. Germline V gene data show CDR1 as GTSNPN and CDR2 as SVGIG (reference sequence). Here the CDR3 DNA reads TGTGCCTGGACCCCGGGACTATCGTACTACGAGCAGTACTTC. It encodes CAWTPGLSYYEQYF.

The rearrangement uses TRBV5-6 and TRBJ1-4, with 10 bases fitting TRBD1. V lost 4 bases and J lost 7; bases outside the gene matches: 10. Germline CDR1 and CDR2: SGHDT and YYEEEE. The CDR3 has 16 amino acids. The CDR3 DNA reads TGTGCCAGCAGCCTCCGGGACAGGGGTGGCGGTGAAAAACTGTTTTTT. It is translated as CASSLRDRGGGEKLFF.

This clone showed up just a few times. The chain links TRBV28 to TRBJ2-2; TRBD1 agrees at 8 bases. Germline V gives CDR1 MDHEN, CDR2 SYDVKM. The CDR3 is made up of 16 amino acids. V dropped 5 bases and J dropped 3; count of bases not matched to a gene: 8. The CDR3 region is CASSPNRGYDTGELFF. DNA of the CDR3: TGTGCCAGCAGTCCTAACAGGGGGTATGACACCGGGGAGCTGTTTTTT.

This sequence joins TRBV11-2 and TRBJ1-2; D may be TRBD1 (6 bases). This CDR3 has 13 residues. V shed 1 base and J shed 6 bases, with 9 bases lying between them. Germline V CDR1 and CDR2: SGHAT, FQNNGV. The CDR3 here is CASSLAGEDGYTF. The CDR3 DNA is TGTGCCAGCAGCTTAGCAGGGGAGGATGGCTACACCTTC.

This rearrangement joins TRBV7-2 to TRBJ1-4; TRBD1 aligns across 8 bases. CDR1 and CDR2 from the germline V gene are SGHTA and FQGNSA. The CDR3 extends over 15 amino acids. V lost 5 bases to trimming and J lost 5 bases; unmatched junction nucleotides: 7. This CDR3 reads CASSATGGTNEKLFF. CDR3 nucleotide sequence: TGTGCCAGCAGCGCCACAGGGGGAACAAATGAAAAACTGTTTTTT.

V gene TRBV15 combines with J gene TRBJ2-7, with 8 bases lining up with TRBD1. Germline V lookup: CDR1 LNHNV, CDR2 YYDKDF (reference sequence). The trim removed 6 bases at V and 7 bases at J, leaving 11 bases unmatched. This CDR3 has 14 residues. For the CDR3, the DNA is TGTGCCACCAGAGGAACTCAGGGGGCCGGAGAGCAGTACTTC. Protein sequence: CATRGTQGAGEQYF.

The CDR3 nucleotides read TGTGCCAGCAGCTTACTCAATCAGCCCCAGCATTTT. Its translation: CASSLLNQPQHF. The chain recombines TRBV13 with TRBJ1-5; D remains unclear. The germline gives CDR1 PRHDT, CDR2 FYEKMQ (reference sequence). The CDR3 consists of 12 residues. Between the trimmed V and J ends, which lost 2 bases and 3 bases, there was a span of 2 bases. The variable domain in full, with the rest retrieved from reference TRBV13 and TRBJ1-5, is AAGVIQSPRHLIKEKRETATLKCYPIPRHDTVYWYQQGPGQDPQFLISFYEKMQSDKGSIPDRFSAQQFSDYHSELNMSSLELGDSALYFCASSLLNQPQHFGDGTRLSIL.

CDR3 region: CASSPEHIQETQYF. For the CDR3, the DNA is TGCGCCAGCAGCCCAGAACACATCCAAGAGACCCAGTACTTC. V is TRBV5-1 and J is TRBJ2-5; D is ambiguous. Trimming shortened V by 4 bases and J by 1 base, and 11 bases separated the two germline ends. Per the germline V gene, CDR1 is SGHRS and CDR2 is YFSETQ. This CDR3 has 14 residues.

The chain couples TRBV29-1 to TRBJ2-3, with 9 bases identical to TRBD2. Germline V CDR1 and CDR2: SQVTM, ANQGSEA. The CDR3 is 16 amino acids. Trimming took 2 bases from V and 0 from J; bases not matched to a gene: 6. The CDR3 nucleotides read TGCAGCGTTGAATCCCTAGCGGGGACTAGCACAGATACGCAGTATTTT. Its translation: CSVESLAGTSTDTQYF.

V gene TRBV27 combines with J gene TRBJ2-7, with 7 nucleotides matching TRBD2. CDR3 size: 15 residues. Germline loops: CDR1 MNHEY, CDR2 SMNVEV (reference sequence). The ends lost 3 bases at V and 0 bases at J; junction bases unmatched: 5. CDR3 region: CASSFGLAASYEQYF. The CDR3 nucleotides read TGTGCCAGCAGTTTCGGCCTAGCGGCCTCCTACGAGCAGTACTTC.

The chain uses TRBV6-6 and TRBJ1-2; D not resolved. The CDR3 sequence is 11 residues long. V lost 2 bases and J 7 bases, leaving 5 bases between the germline ends. Germline-derived CDR1 and CDR2 are MNHNY and SVGAGI (reference sequence). The CDR3: CASSYGIGYTF. The CDR3 DNA reads TGTGCCAGCAGTTACGGTATTGGCTACACCTTC.

This sequence joins TRBV2 and TRBJ2-7; TRBD1 is a possible D gene (6 bases). In germline, CDR1 is SNHLY, CDR2 FYNNEI. The CDR3 loop spans 13 amino acids. V was cut by 4 bases and J by 7 bases, with 14 bases left in between. Written as DNA, the CDR3 is TGTGCCAGCAGTGTGGAAGGGGGTAGGGAGCAGTACTTC. As protein: CASSVEGGREQYF. The complete variable domain, with remaining parts taken from reference TRBV2 and TRBJ2-7, reads EPEVTQTPSHQVTQMGQEVILRCVPISNHLYFYWYRQILGQKVEFLVSFYNNEISEKSEIFDDQFSVERPDGSNFTLKIRSTKLEDSAMYFCASSVEGGREQYFGPGTRLTVT.

This chain uses TRBV18 with TRBJ1-2; TRBD1 matches 10 bases. Germline V lookup: CDR1 KGHSH, CDR2 LQKENI. V was clipped by 2 bases and J by 5 bases; unmatched bases: 5. This CDR3 spans 15 amino acids. The CDR3 bases are TGTGCCAGCTCACCAGGGGCGGACAGGGGGTATGGCTACACCTTC. This encodes CASSPGADRGYGYTF.

This chain links TRBV5-8 with TRBJ1-1; tentatively, D is TRBD1 (5 bases). This CDR3 comprises 14 residues. CDR1 is SGHTS, CDR2 YDEGEE, per germline. V lost 4 bases to trimming and J lost 4 bases, with 14 bases between them. The CDR3 DNA follows: TGTGCCAGCAGCCGGGTCCAGGGTGGCACTGAAGCTTTCTTT. Its protein product is CASSRVQGGTEAFF.